The rows below give T cell receptor beta chains drawn from one sample of a study of blood T cell repertoires in COVID-19. This table comes from immunoSEQ multiplex PCR, and its TCRdb copy is limited to in-frame clones, with some not included. The sample has over 100,000 clones, 87% seen once. The sequenced sample was peripheral blood. The source is a woman aged 45-59 years with COVID-19, enrolled during active disease. Each CDR3 is given with its conserved first and last residue. D genes are given only for firm matches. The size entry is marked missing in some rows and otherwise reads once, few, many or a size class.

>TRBV11-2|TRBJ1-3|TRBD1|once
CASSSDRASGNTIYF
TGTGCCAGCAGCTCGGACAGGGCATCTGGAAACACCATATATTTT
>TRBV6-2/TRBV6-3|TRBJ2-3|TRBD1|few
CASSHQDRPGWDTQYF
TGTGCCAGCAGTCATCAGGACAGGCCCGGATGGGATACGCAGTATTTT
>TRBV19|TRBJ2-3|TRBD1|.
CASSKSAGTGGTDTQYF
TGTGCCAGTAGTAAGTCGGCCGGGACAGGGGGCACAGATACGCAGTATTTT
>TRBV5-1|TRBJ2-5|.|.
CASEASGSFKETQYF
TGCGCCAGCGAAGCCTCCGGGTCATTTAAAGAGACCCAGTACTTC
>TRBV6-5|TRBJ2-7|TRBD1|.
CASRNRGYHEQYF
TGTGCCAGCAGAAACAGGGGATACCACGAGCAGTACTTC
>TRBV28|TRBJ1-2|TRBD1|.
CASSSPGTGGDGYTF
TGTGCCAGCAGTTCCCCCGGGACAGGGGGAGATGGCTACACCTTC
>TRBV19|TRBJ1-1|.|.
CASSSPGDEAFF
TGTGCCAGTAGTTCCCCAGGGGATGAAGCTTTCTTT
>TRBV3-1/TRBV3-2|TRBJ1-2|TRBD1|once
CATGTVYGYTF
TGTGCCACAGGGACAGTCTATGGCTACACCTTC
>TRBV27|TRBJ1-6|.|.
CASSFLGAGSPLHF
TGTGCCAGCAGTTTTTTGGGGGCTGGTTCACCCCTCCACTTT
>TRBV28|TRBJ1-5|.|.
CASSLSTGFSNQPQHF
TGTGCCAGCAGTTTATCCACAGGGTTTAGCAATCAGCCCCAGCATTTT
>TRBV19|TRBJ2-3|.|.
CASSFQGPDTQYF
TGTGCCAGTAGTTTCCAGGGCCCAGATACGCAGTATTTT
>TRBV30|TRBJ1-2|TRBD1|.
CAWSALDRGHYGYTF
TGTGCCTGGAGTGCCTTAGACAGGGGGCACTATGGCTACACCTTC
>TRBV3-1/TRBV3-2|TRBJ2-4|.|.
CASSQDGAGGVIQYF
TGTGCCAGCAGCCAAGATGGTGCAGGTGGCGTCATTCAGTACTTC
>TRBV10-3|TRBJ1-4|TRBD1|.
CAISPGQGAWGLFF
TGTGCCATCAGCCCCGGACAGGGGGCATGGGGACTGTTTTTT
>TRBV28|TRBJ1-1|.|.
CASSFRDKGRDEAFF
TGTGCCAGCAGTTTCCGGGACAAAGGACGGGATGAAGCTTTCTTT
>TRBV7-9|TRBJ1-6|.|.
CASSPGPLGSPLHF
TGTGCCAGCAGCCCGGGTCCGCTCGGCTCACCCCTCCACTTT
>TRBV2|TRBJ2-3|.|.
CASIYESADTQYF
TGTGCCAGCATTTATGAGAGTGCAGATACGCAGTATTTT
>TRBV6-5|TRBJ1-5|.|.
CASSYSFEQPQHF
TGTGCCAGCAGTTACTCGTTTGAGCAGCCCCAGCATTTT
>TRBV28|TRBJ2-5|TRBD2|.
CASSLGLAGDRQTQYF
TGTGCCAGCAGTTTGGGGCTAGCGGGGGACCGGCAGACCCAGTACTTC
>TRBV6-5|TRBJ1-1|TRBD1|.
CASRRTGMNTEAFF
TGTGCCAGCAGGAGGACAGGAATGAACACTGAAGCTTTCTTT
>TRBV28|TRBJ2-1|.|once
CASGLISYNEQFF
TGTGCCAGTGGGCTAATCTCCTACAATGAGCAGTTCTTC
>TRBV28|TRBJ1-5|TRBD1|.
CASNPTGGINQPQHF
TGTGCCAGCAACCCGACAGGGGGAATCAATCAGCCCCAGCATTTT
>TRBV6-2/TRBV6-3|TRBJ1-1|.|few
CASSYSREAFF
TGTGCCAGCAGTTACTCCCGGGAAGCTTTCTTT
>TRBV25-1|TRBJ2-5|TRBD2|.
CASSADGGGETQYF
TGTGCCAGCAGTGCCGACGGCGGGGGAGAGACCCAGTACTTC
>TRBV10-2|TRBJ2-3|.|.
CASSESSVSTDTQYF
TGCGCCAGCAGTGAGTCGTCGGTCAGCACAGATACGCAGTATTTT
>TRBV2|TRBJ2-7|TRBD2|.
CASSSGLAGSVWQYF
TGTGCCAGCAGTTCCGGACTAGCGGGATCCGTCTGGCAGTACTTC
>TRBV4-3|TRBJ2-7|.|.
CASSHPYYEQYF
TGCGCCAGCAGCCATCCCTATTACGAGCAGTACTTC
>TRBV30|TRBJ1-5|.|once
CAWSLAGGQSGNQPQHF
TGTGCCTGGAGTCTGGCCGGGGGGCAGTCGGGCAATCAGCCCCAGCATTTT
>TRBV6-1|TRBJ2-5|.|.
CASSDVQETQYF
TGTGCCAGCAGTGACGTCCAAGAGACCCAGTACTTC
>TRBV6-6|TRBJ1-1|.|.
CASSYSQVNTEAFF
TGTGCCAGCAGTTACAGTCAGGTGAACACTGAAGCTTTCTTT
>TRBV11-2|TRBJ2-3|.|.
CASSLGPGAGTDTQYF
TGTGCCAGCAGCTTAGGGCCAGGAGCGGGCACAGATACGCAGTATTTT
>TRBV11-2|TRBJ2-1|TRBD1|.
CASSLGTGAYNEQFF
TGTGCCAGCAGCCTCGGGACAGGGGCTTACAATGAGCAGTTCTTC
>TRBV7-3|TRBJ2-1|TRBD2|.
CASSISGSSYNEQFF
TGTGCCAGCAGTATTAGCGGGTCATCCTACAATGAGCAGTTCTTC
>TRBV30|TRBJ2-3|.|.
CAWSQGIGTDTQYF
TGTGCCTGGAGTCAGGGGATTGGTACAGATACGCAGTATTTT
>TRBV24-1|TRBJ1-4|.|.
CATSDPGGGAEKLFF
TGTGCCACCAGTGATCCAGGAGGGGGGGCTGAAAAACTGTTTTTT
>TRBV3-1/TRBV3-2|TRBJ2-1|.|.
CASSQVSGITYNEQFF
TGTGCCAGCAGCCAAGTATCGGGGATTACCTACAATGAGCAGTTCTTC
>TRBV6-2/TRBV6-3|TRBJ1-1|.|.
CASSSGNTEAFF
TGTGCCAGCAGTAGCGGAAACACTGAAGCTTTCTTT
>TRBV19|TRBJ2-7|.|.
CASSYTGVRGPYEQYF
TGTGCCAGTAGTTACACAGGGGTGCGGGGCCCCTACGAGCAGTACTTC
>TRBV7-3|TRBJ2-1|.|.
CASSHGTDPRDEQFF
TGTGCCAGCAGCCACGGGACTGACCCTCGCGATGAGCAGTTCTTC
>TRBV5-6|TRBJ2-2|.|.
CASSPIGVATGELFF
TGTGCCAGCAGCCCCATAGGGGTCGCGACCGGGGAGCTGTTTTTT
>TRBV5-1|TRBJ1-5|.|once
CASSLDRDSNQPQHF
TGCGCCAGCAGCTTGGACAGGGACAGCAATCAGCCCCAGCATTTT
>TRBV6-2/TRBV6-3|TRBJ2-1|.|.
CASSYSQEQFF
TGTGCCAGCAGTTACTCGCAGGAGCAGTTCTTC
>TRBV21-1|TRBJ2-3|.|.
CASSKGQEITDTQYF
TGTGCCAGCAGCAAGGGACAGGAGATCACAGATACGCAGTATTTT
>TRBV3-1/TRBV3-2|TRBJ1-3|.|.
CASSQDSSSGNTIYF
TGTGCCAGCAGCCAGGACTCGAGCTCTGGAAACACCATATATTTT
>TRBV19|TRBJ1-1|.|few
CASSIRWATGAFF
TGTGCCAGTAGTATTCGATGGGCGACAGGAGCTTTCTTT
>TRBV4-2|TRBJ1-1|TRBD1|.
CASSRMTGWNTEAFF
TGTGCCAGCAGCCGAATGACAGGGTGGAACACTGAAGCTTTCTTT
>TRBV5-1|TRBJ2-7|.|.
CASSLQGRGQYF
TGCGCCAGCAGCTTACAGGGCCGGGGGCAGTACTTC
>TRBV9|TRBJ1-6|.|.
CASSQWTQGIDSPLHF
TGTGCCAGCAGTCAATGGACCCAGGGGATTGATTCACCCCTCCACTTT
>TRBV4-2|TRBJ2-1|TRBD1|.
CASSQGTVDEQFF
TGTGCCAGCAGCCAGGGGACAGTCGATGAGCAGTTCTTC
>TRBV7-6|TRBJ2-1|TRBD2|.
CASSLDSGGAREQFF
TGTGCCAGCAGCTTAGATAGCGGGGGGGCTCGAGAGCAGTTCTTC
>TRBV9|TRBJ2-2|.|.
CASSVGGLQNTGELFF
TGTGCCAGCAGCGTAGGCGGACTACAGAACACCGGGGAGCTGTTTTTT